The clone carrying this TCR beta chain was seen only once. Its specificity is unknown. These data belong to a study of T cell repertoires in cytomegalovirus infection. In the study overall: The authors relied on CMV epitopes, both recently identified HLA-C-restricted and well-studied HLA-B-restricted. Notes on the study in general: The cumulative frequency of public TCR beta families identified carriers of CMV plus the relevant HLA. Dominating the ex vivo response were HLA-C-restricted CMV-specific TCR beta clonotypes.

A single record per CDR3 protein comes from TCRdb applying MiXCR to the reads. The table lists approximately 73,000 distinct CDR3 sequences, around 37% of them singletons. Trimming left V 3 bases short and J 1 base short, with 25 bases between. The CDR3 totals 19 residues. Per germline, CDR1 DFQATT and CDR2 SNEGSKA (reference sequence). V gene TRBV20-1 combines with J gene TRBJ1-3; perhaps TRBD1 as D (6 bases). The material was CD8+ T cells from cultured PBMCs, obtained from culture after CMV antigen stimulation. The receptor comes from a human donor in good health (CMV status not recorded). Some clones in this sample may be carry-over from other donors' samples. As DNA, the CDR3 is TGCAGTGCTAGGAGTATGGTTTTTCAGGGGTTGGGTTCTGGAAACACCATATATTTT. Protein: CSARSMVFQGLGSGNTIYF.